This T cell receptor (beta chain) was observed in a study of T cell repertoires in cytomegalovirus infection. Overall study context: The authors used CMV epitopes that were HLA-C-restricted (recently identified) and HLA-B-restricted (well studied). Study-wide points: Based on cumulative public TCR beta family frequency, carriers of CMV plus the relevant HLA were identified. HLA-C-restricted, CMV-specific TCR beta clonotypes were dominant ex vivo.

One entry per CDR3 protein, called by TCRdb with MiXCR from the reads. The table includes over 250,000 distinct CDR3 sequences, roughly a fifth detected once. V gave up 5 bases and J gave up 4 bases; unmatched junction bases: 5. CDR1 and CDR2 from the germline V gene are SGHTA and FQGNSA. The CDR3 runs 15 residues. This clonotype was detected ten times or more. Its specificity is not known. The gene calls are TRBV7-2 and TRBJ2-1; 10 bases match TRBD2. The sample was cultured PBMCs, taken from culture after CMV antigen stimulation. This clonotype originated in a human donor in good health (CMV status not recorded). Some clones in this sample may be carry-over from other donors' samples. The CDR3 bases are TGTGCCAGCAGCATACTAGCGGGAACATACAATGAGCAGTTCTTC. Residues: CASSILAGTYNEQFF.